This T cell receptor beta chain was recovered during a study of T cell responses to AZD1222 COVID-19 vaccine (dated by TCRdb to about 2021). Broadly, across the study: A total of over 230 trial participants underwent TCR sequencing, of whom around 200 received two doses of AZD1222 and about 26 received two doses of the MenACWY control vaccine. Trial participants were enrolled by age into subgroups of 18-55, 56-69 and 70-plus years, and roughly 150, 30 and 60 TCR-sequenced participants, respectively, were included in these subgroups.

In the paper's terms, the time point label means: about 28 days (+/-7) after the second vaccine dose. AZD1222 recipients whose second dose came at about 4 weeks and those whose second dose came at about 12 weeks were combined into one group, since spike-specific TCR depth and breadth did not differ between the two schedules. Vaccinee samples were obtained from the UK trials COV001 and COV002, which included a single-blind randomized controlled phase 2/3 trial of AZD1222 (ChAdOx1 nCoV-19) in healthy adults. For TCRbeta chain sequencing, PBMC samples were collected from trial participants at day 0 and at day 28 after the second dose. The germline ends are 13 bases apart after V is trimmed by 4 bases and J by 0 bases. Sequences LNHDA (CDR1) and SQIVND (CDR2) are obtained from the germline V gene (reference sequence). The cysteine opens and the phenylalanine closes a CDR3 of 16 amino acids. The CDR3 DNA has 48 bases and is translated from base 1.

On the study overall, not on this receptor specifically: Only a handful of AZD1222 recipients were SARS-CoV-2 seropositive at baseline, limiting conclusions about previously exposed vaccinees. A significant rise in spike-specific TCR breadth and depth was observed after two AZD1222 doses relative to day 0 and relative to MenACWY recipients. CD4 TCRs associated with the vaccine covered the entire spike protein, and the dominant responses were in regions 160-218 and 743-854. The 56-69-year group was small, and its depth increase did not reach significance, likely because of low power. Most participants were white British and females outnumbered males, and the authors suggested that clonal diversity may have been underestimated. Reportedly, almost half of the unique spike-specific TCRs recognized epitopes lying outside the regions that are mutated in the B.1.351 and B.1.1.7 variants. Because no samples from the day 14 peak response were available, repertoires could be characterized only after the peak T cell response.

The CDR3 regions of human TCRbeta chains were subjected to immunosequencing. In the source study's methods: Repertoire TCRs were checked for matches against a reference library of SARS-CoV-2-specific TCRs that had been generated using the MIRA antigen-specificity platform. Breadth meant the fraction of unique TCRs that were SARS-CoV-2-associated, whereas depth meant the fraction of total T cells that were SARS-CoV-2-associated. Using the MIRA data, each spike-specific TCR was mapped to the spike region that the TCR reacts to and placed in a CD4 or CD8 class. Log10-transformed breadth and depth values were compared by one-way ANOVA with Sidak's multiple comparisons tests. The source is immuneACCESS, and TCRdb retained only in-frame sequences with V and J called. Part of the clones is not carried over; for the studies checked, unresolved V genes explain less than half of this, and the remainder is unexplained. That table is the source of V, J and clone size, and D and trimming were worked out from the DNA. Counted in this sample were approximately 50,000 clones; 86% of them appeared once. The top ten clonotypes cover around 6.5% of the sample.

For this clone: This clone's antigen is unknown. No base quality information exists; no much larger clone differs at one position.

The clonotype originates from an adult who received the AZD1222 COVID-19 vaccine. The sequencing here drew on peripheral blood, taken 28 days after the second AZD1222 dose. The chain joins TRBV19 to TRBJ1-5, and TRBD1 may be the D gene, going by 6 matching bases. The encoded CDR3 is CASSTRTDYSNQPQHF. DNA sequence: TGTGCCAGTAGTACCCGGACAGACTATAGCAATCAGCCCCAGCATTTT.